This entry lists 6 T cell receptor beta chains sequenced from one sample in a study of cytomegalovirus exposure and HLA in healthy donors. Both 60 Vbeta primers and 13 Jbeta primers went into the PCR. Assay used: immunoSEQ multiplex PCR; TCRdb lists only in-frame clones, some missing. The data contain 150,000 or so clones, approximately 82% of them singletons. Material: PBMCs. The source of these receptors is a man between 18 and 29 years old in good health and CMV-seropositive.

This sequence joins TRBV29-1 and TRBJ1-1; D ambiguous. In germline, CDR1 is SQVTM, CDR2 ANQGSEA. The CDR3 is made up of 13 amino acids. The V end was cut by 5 bases, the J end by 0 bases, with 10 bases between. CDR3 in DNA: TGCAGCGTTTCGGGAGGGCTGAACACTGAAGCTTTCTTT. It codes for CSVSGGLNTEAFF.

There are a few counts of this clone. The V call is TRBV11-1, the J call TRBJ2-7; 8 bases align to TRBD1. CDR3 length equals 14 residues. Germline V gene data show CDR1 as SGHAT and CDR2 as FQDESV (reference sequence). V shed 5 bases, J shed 5 bases, and the junction held 8 bases outside the gene matches. CDR3 loop: CASSDLGQDHEQYF. The CDR3 DNA sequence: TGTGCCAGCAGCGACTTGGGACAGGACCACGAGCAGTACTTC.

The chain joins TRBV6-6 to TRBJ2-6; D possibly corresponds to TRBD1 (5 bases). This CDR3 has 16 amino acids. In germline, CDR1 is MNHNY, CDR2 SVGAGI (reference sequence). Trimming pared 9 bases from V and 0 bases from J, leaving 15 bases between. The CDR3, as DNA: TGTGCCAGGGCCCAAACAGGCCTCTCTGGGGCCAACGTCCTGACTTTC. Its protein is CARAQTGLSGANVLTF.

The chain uses TRBV6-4 and TRBJ2-7; maybe TRBD2 (5 bases). Trimming took off 0 bases at V and 2 bases at J, with 29 bases between the two ends. This CDR3 is 21 amino acids long. Germline V CDR1 and CDR2: MRHNA, SNTAGT. CDR3 loop: CASSDSQARTTLKGLTYEQYF. CDR3 coding DNA: TGTGCCAGCAGTGACTCTCAAGCGAGGACGACACTCAAAGGACTTACCTACGAGCAGTACTTC.

The rearrangement uses TRBV28 and TRBJ2-7, with TRBD1 matching over 10 bases. CDR3 length equals 15 residues. Germline CDR1 is MDHEN and CDR2 is SYDVKM. The J segment lost 9 bases and the V segment lost 4 bases, leaving 12 bases of the junction unmatched. This CDR3 is CASSSPGTGEDPQYF. The CDR3 nucleotides are TGTGCCAGCAGTTCCCCCGGGACAGGGGAGGATCCGCAGTACTTC.

The chain is built from TRBV29-1 and TRBJ2-1; no definite D call. Germline-derived CDR1 and CDR2 are SQVTM and ANQGSEA. The ends were cut back, 2 bases at V and 2 bases at J, with 10 bases in the middle. The CDR3 covers 14 residues. In nucleotides, the CDR3 is TGCAGCGTTGAAATTGCGCTTGCCTACAATGAGCAGTTCTTC. It yields the protein CSVEIALAYNEQFF.